The clone carrying this TCR beta chain has a count of ten or more. This sample is part of a study of blood T cells in healthy people across ages. Combining a sample-barcoded 5' primer with a J-beta primer mix, a second PCR ran for 7 to 11 cycles. TCRdb used MiXCR to reprocess the 5' RACE reads, holding one entry per CDR3 protein. Of around 1.7 million distinct CDR3 sequences listed, roughly 28% were seen once; the top ten hold 7.7%. V lost 6 bases and J lost 7, with 19 bases in between. The CDR3 runs to 15 residues. The germline V gene has CDR1 SGHAT and CDR2 FQNNGV. This clonotype was sampled from a woman in her twenties or thirties in good health. The chain has TRBV11-2 and TRBJ2-1; tentative D call: TRBD1 (6 bases). Input material: blood. CDR3 in DNA: TGTGCCAGCAGGGGGGCCCCCGCTCGGCATAATGAGCAGTTCTTC. Amino acid sequence: CASRGAPARHNEQFF.